This T cell receptor beta chain comes out of a study of blood T cells in healthy people across ages (dated by TCRdb to between 2014 and 2017). Regarding the research as a whole: Template switching captured roughly one uniquely barcoded TCR beta cDNA molecule per two T cells in model experiments. The study measured age-related changes in TCR beta repertoire diversity using deep sequencing normalized with unique cDNA molecular identifiers. The donors were divided into four age groups: young (average roughly 15 years), middle-aged (roughly 42), aged (approximately 62) and long-lived (more than 75). Donors of different ages were randomly distributed across sequencing lanes to avoid experimental bias. Two additional independent replicas of 1 million unique cDNA reads from the same blood draw were analyzed for two donors (one aged 18 to 30 and one aged 80 or older). Study-wide findings and limitations: Observed TCR beta diversity correlated strongly with the percentage of naive T cells measured by flow cytometry. Donor CMV infection status was unknown, potentially confounding age-related changes in expanded clonotypes. Compared with the aged group, the long-lived group had more naive CD4+ T cells, fewer expanded clones and increased TCR diversity, a pattern suggesting age selection. Because profiling used bulk unsorted PBMCs, naive and antigen-experienced compartments could not be compared conclusively. Total diversity estimates from one million sequenced T cells were considered lower bounds and underestimates. As age increased, observed TCR beta diversity per million T cells dropped in a roughly linear way, and a significant reduction was already evident by age roughly 36.

Systemically healthy Caucasian individuals from Russia, 39 in total and aged 6 to 90 years, were included as donors. Ten milliliters of peripheral blood were drawn from each donor into EDTA-treated Vacutainer tubes. Ficoll-Paque density-gradient centrifugation was used to isolate PBMCs, with at least 7 million per sample. Trizol reagent was used to extract total RNA from PBMCs, with at least 5 micrograms per sample. Naive CD45RAhigh/CD27high T cell percentages were measured by flow cytometry on a PBMC aliquot from every donor. Library preparation was by 5' RACE. Sequenced using an Illumina HiSeq 2500. A second about 7 to 11 cycle PCR used a sample-barcoded 5' primer and a J-beta primer mix. A unique molecular identifier was introduced onto each TCR beta cDNA molecule by a template-switch 5' adaptor carrying 12 random nucleotides. Each sample yielded at least 2.5 million CDR3-containing paired-end reads. All of the RNA was converted into first-strand cDNA using the Mint cDNA synthesis kit, with a TRBC-specific oligonucleotide serving as the primer. All cDNA was treated with uracil-DNA glycosylase and then went through a first 18-cycle PCR with the universal primers M1SS and BC2_uni_R. The published analysis was carried out like this. For normalization, 1 million high-quality reads were randomly selected from each sample, with every read carrying a distinct molecular identifier. Instead of being binned into consensus sequences, reads with shared molecular identifiers were discarded. MiTCR, run with a Q25 quality threshold and the strictest error-elimination algorithm, handled CDR3 identification, clonotype clustering and error correction. A nonparametric unseen species model using Euler transformation provided a lower-bound estimate of total TCR beta diversity. The public reads were run again by TCRdb, first through fastp at Q25 and then through MiXCR, and only productive beta chains were kept. For every CDR3 protein sequence, its rows merge into one entry that carries the most common genes and DNA. These V and J calls are TCRdb output, not the study's own analysis. This sample comprises around 1.1 million distinct CDR3 sequences, under 40% of them detected only once. Under 15% of the sample is in the top ten clones.

As concerns this clonotype: There is no known antigen for this receptor. The input lacks base qualities; no much larger clone sits a single base away.

A distance of 22 bases separates the germline ends of V and J, which lose 0 bases and 0 bases respectively. The cysteine opens and the phenylalanine closes a CDR3 of 20 amino acids. Only the CDR3 region is kept as DNA, spanning 60 bases read in frame from base 1. From a lookup of the germline V gene (reference sequence), CDR1 and CDR2 are LNHNV and YYDKDF. Recombination linked TRBV15 to TRBJ2-3, with a weak D call of TRBD2 (6 bases match). This receptor was taken from a man in his late teens or twenties in good health. Material for sequencing was blood. The nucleotide sequence is given as TGTGCCACCAGCAGAGATGAGGGATGGCCGACTAGTGTAAGCACAGATACGCAGTATTTT. It encodes CATSRDEGWPTSVSTDTQYF. Where the CDR3 stops, the reference TRBV15 and TRBJ2-3 genes take over; the full variable domain is DAMVIQNPRYQVTQFGKPVTLSCSQTLNHNVMYWYQQKSSQAPKLLFHYYDKDFNNEADTPDNFQSRRPNTSFCFLDIRSPGLGDTAMYLCATSRDEGWPTSVSTDTQYFGPGTRLTVL.